This T cell receptor (beta chain) is from a study of coeliac disease. The V end was cut by 3 bases, the J end by 0 bases, with 11 bases between. The CDR3 covers 15 residues. Germline values: CDR1 SGHVS, CDR2 FNYEAQ. About this clone: No antigen is known for it.

General observations from the study: Of coeliac lamina propria samples, about 50% of the 18 held published gliadin-specific TRB sequences, versus 1 of 6 controls. The authors judged this method unsuitable for unbiased gliadin-specific T cell detection.

Produced via immunoSEQ multiplex PCR; TCRdb's table is partial and in-frame only. The repertoire includes about 2,200 clones, roughly 61% of them detected once, and around 9.2% sits in the top ten. Cells were frozen in aliquots of roughly 500,000, and one aliquot per fraction was sequenced. The clonotype comes from a woman in her twenties or thirties with active celiac disease. The specimen sequenced was lamina propria lymphocytes from the gut. The chain uses TRBV7-6 and TRBJ1-1; D is perhaps TRBD1 (5 bases). The chain's CDR3 is CASSFGGGMNTEAFF. CDR3 nucleotides: TGTGCCAGCAGCTTCGGGGGGGGGATGAACACTGAAGCTTTCTTT.